Below, 27 T cell receptor beta chains from the same sample are listed, as sequenced in a study of blood T cell repertoires in COVID-19 (dated by TCRdb to 2020 to 2021). Library preparation used the immunoSEQ multiplex PCR assay. This is the immuneACCESS table as TCRdb keeps it, with only in-frame sequences that have V and J called. A part of the clones is gone; compared with another copy, unresolved V genes explain less than half, and the rest is unexplained. For this sample the table gives about 190,000 clones, of which about 81% were detected only once. Approximately 10% of the sample comes from the top ten. The sequencing input was peripheral blood. Receptors originate from a woman of 80 years or more with COVID-19, enrolled during active disease.

The sample holds one count of this clone. The J gene is TRBJ2-3, the V gene TRBV11-2; the D gene is possibly TRBD2 (7 bases). CDR3 size: 17 residues. Per the germline V gene, CDR1 is SGHAT and CDR2 is FQNNGV. With 7 bases removed from V and 2 bases from J, the gap between germline ends came to 22 bases. The CDR3 DNA sequence: TGTGCCAGCACCCTGGGGCGGGGGCCGCATCTCACAGATACGCAGTATTTT. Translating gives CASTLGRGPHLTDTQYF.

The rearrangement links TRBV4-1 to TRBJ2-1, with 7 bases aligning to TRBD2. The V gene end was trimmed by 1 base and the J gene end by 6 bases; junction bases not matched to a gene: 6. Looked up from germline, CDR1 is MGHRA and CDR2 is YSYEKL. The CDR3 is 15 amino acids. The CDR3 coding sequence is TGCGCCAGCAGCCAAGGTCCGGGGAGGGGCAATGAGCAGTTCTTC. This translates into CASSQGPGRGNEQFF.

The gene calls are TRBV3-1 (or the pseudogene TRBV3-2) and TRBJ2-7, with a possible D match to TRBD1 (5 bases). The germline V gene has CDR1 LGHDT and CDR2 YNNKEL (reference sequence). The V gene lost 1 base and the J gene lost 6 bases, with 16 bases spanning the gap. The CDR3 sequence is 15 residues long. The CDR3 reads CASSQGVQGGREQYF. As DNA, the CDR3 is TGTGCCAGCAGCCAAGGAGTCCAGGGTGGTCGCGAGCAGTACTTC.

This clone has a single count. The chain combines TRBV28 with TRBJ1-6, with D perhaps TRBD1 (5 bases). V lost 6 bases to trimming and J lost 6 bases, with 15 bases between them. This CDR3 has 15 amino acids. CDR1 and CDR2 (germline): MDHEN, SYDVKM. CDR3 DNA sequence: TGTGCCAGCAGCCCTCTGCAGGGCGGTAATTCACCCCTCCACTTT. Translation: CASSPLQGGNSPLHF.

This sequence joins TRBV19 and TRBJ2-7, with TRBD1 as a possible D gene (5 bases). V lost 6 bases to trimming and J lost 0 bases, with 12 bases between them. The CDR3 contains 14 residues. CDR1 and CDR2 (germline): LNHDA, SQIVND (reference sequence). The CDR3 reads CASSSLDSSYEQYF. As DNA, the CDR3 is TGTGCCAGTAGCAGCCTAGACAGCTCCTACGAGCAGTACTTC.

The chain joins TRBV5-4 to TRBJ1-5, with a possible D match to TRBD1 (6 bases). Per the germline V gene, CDR1 is SGHNT and CDR2 is YYREEE (reference sequence). The CDR3 has 17 amino acids. Deletions cut 4 bases from V and 0 bases from J, with 17 bases between. As DNA, the CDR3 is TGTGCCAGCAGCCTTCGGGGGGGGGCCCATAGCAATCAGCCCCAGCATTTT. It translates to CASSLRGGAHSNQPQHF.

The chain links TRBV3-1 (or the pseudogene TRBV3-2) to TRBJ2-5, with no clear D. This CDR3 region has 14 residues. CDR1 and CDR2 (germline): LGHDT, YNNKEL (reference sequence). Trimming took 3 bases from V and 5 from J, leaving 13 bases between them. CDR3 amino acids: CASSQVAVHETQYF. The CDR3, as DNA: TGTGCCAGCAGCCAGGTAGCCGTGCACGAGACCCAGTACTTC.

The chain recombines TRBV6-9 with TRBJ1-5, with 7 bases lining up with TRBD1. The CDR3 is 17 amino acids. Trimming removed 6 bases from V and 6 bases from J; junction bases left unmatched: 17. Germline CDR1 reads MNHGY; CDR2 reads SVAAGI. In DNA, the CDR3 is TGTGCCAGCAGCTACCCGGTCCGGCCAGGGGGTACTCAGCCCCAGCATTTT. Protein sequence: CASSYPVRPGGTQPQHF.

The J gene is TRBJ1-3, the V gene TRBV11-2, with D unclear. This CDR3 contains 13 residues. With 5 bases removed from V and 3 bases from J, the gap between germline ends came to 8 bases. The germline gives CDR1 SGHAT, CDR2 FQNNGV. The CDR3 nucleotides are TGTGCCAGCAGCGTCGCGGGTGGAAACACCATATATTTT. This gives the protein CASSVAGGNTIYF.

The V and J genes are TRBV20-1 and TRBJ1-2; no firm D call. Trimming took 6 bases from V and 2 from J, leaving 7 bases between them. Germline V gene data show CDR1 as DFQATT and CDR2 as SNEGSKA (reference sequence). The CDR3 loop spans 11 amino acids. The CDR3 is CSAPENYGYTF. The CDR3 coding sequence is TGCAGTGCCCCAGAAAACTATGGCTACACCTTC.

This chain connects TRBV5-1 to TRBJ1-5; D uncertain. Germline CDR1 SGHRS, CDR2 YFSETQ. V gave up 0 bases and J gave up 6 bases, with 10 bases separating them. This CDR3 is built from 14 residues. The CDR3 loop is CASSLDGVGQPQHF. As DNA, the CDR3 is TGCGCCAGCAGCTTGGACGGGGTAGGTCAGCCCCAGCATTTT.

This chain uses TRBV11-2 with TRBJ2-5, with 14 bases identical to TRBD2. Trimming at V came to 5 bases and at J to 0 bases, leaving 11 bases not matched to a gene. Germline CDR1 reads SGHAT; CDR2 reads FQNNGV. The length of the CDR3 is 19 residues. The chain's CDR3 is CASSTRTSGGLRYQETQYF. CDR3 sequence (DNA): TGTGCCAGCAGCACTCGGACTAGCGGGGGGCTAAGGTACCAAGAGACCCAGTACTTC.

This chain uses TRBV2 with TRBJ1-5; D is uncertain. CDR3 size: 14 residues. Germline-derived CDR1 and CDR2 are SNHLY and FYNNEI. V was clipped by 6 bases and J by 2 bases, with 11 bases between them. The CDR3 spells CASSRERGNQPQHF. The CDR3 DNA reads TGTGCCAGCAGCCGGGAAAGGGGCAATCAGCCCCAGCATTTT.

This chain connects TRBV19 to TRBJ1-1; 12 nucleotides align to TRBD1. CDR3 length: 15 amino acids. V lost 6 bases to trimming and J lost 12 bases; unmatched junction nucleotides: 14. The germline gives CDR1 LNHDA, CDR2 SQIVND (reference sequence). The CDR3 bases are TGTGCCAGTAGAACACAGGGACAGGGGGCGGTTGGGACTTTCTTT. Translated, it gives CASRTQGQGAVGTFF.

The CDR3 region has the DNA TGTGCCAGCAGCTTAACAGGGTTCCTGAACACTGAAGCTTTCTTT. Amino acid sequence: CASSLTGFLNTEAFF. The V and J genes are TRBV5-5 and TRBJ1-1; the D gene is possibly TRBD1 (6 bases). The CDR3 extends over 15 amino acids. With 2 bases removed from V and 0 bases from J, the gap between germline ends came to 11 bases. Looked up from germline, CDR1 is SGHKS and CDR2 is YYEKEE (reference sequence).

The chain couples TRBV19 to TRBJ1-2, with D possibly matching TRBD1 (6 bases). In germline, CDR1 is LNHDA, CDR2 SQIVND (reference sequence). V was cut by 5 bases and J by 1 base, with 8 bases left in between. This CDR3 is built from 13 residues. In nucleotides, the CDR3 is TGTGCCAGTAGTCCACAGGGTAACTATGGCTACACCTTC. Translated, it gives CASSPQGNYGYTF.

This clone has more than one count but fewer than ten. V gene TRBV5-1 combines with J gene TRBJ1-3, with D perhaps TRBD1 (6 bases). The CDR3 runs 14 residues. Germline CDR1 is SGHRS and CDR2 is YFSETQ. V was clipped by 4 bases and J by 1 base, with 9 bases between them. CDR3: CASSIQGSGNTIYF. CDR3 nucleotides: TGCGCCAGCAGCATACAGGGTTCTGGAAACACCATATATTTT.

The rearrangement uses TRBV7-9 and TRBJ1-2; possible D gene TRBD1, 5 bases. CDR3 length: 15 amino acids. The germline gives CDR1 SEHNR, CDR2 FQNEAQ (reference sequence). Trimming took off 1 base at V and 4 bases at J, with 13 bases between the two ends. The chain's CDR3 is CASSLGEVTVYGYTF. For the CDR3, the DNA is TGTGCCAGCAGCTTAGGAGAGGTGACAGTCTATGGCTACACCTTC.

This chain connects TRBV15 to TRBJ2-1, with 11 positions matching TRBD2. Unmatched junction bases numbered 4, after V lost 0 bases and J lost 6 bases. This CDR3 spans 16 amino acids. Germline CDR1 is LNHNV and CDR2 is YYDKDF (reference sequence). CDR3 nucleotide sequence: TGTGCCACCAGCAGAGAACTAGCGGGAGTAGGCAATGAGCAGTTCTTC. Amino acids: CATSRELAGVGNEQFF.

V and J are TRBV5-1 and TRBJ2-3; D perhaps matches TRBD2 (5 bases). CDR1 is SGHRS and CDR2 is YFSETQ in the germline V gene. The CDR3 sequence is 13 residues long. V gave up 2 bases and J gave up 4 bases, with 8 bases separating them. CDR3 DNA sequence: TGCGCCAGCAGCTTCCCGGGATCAGATACGCAGTATTTT. This gives the protein CASSFPGSDTQYF. Variable domain in full (rest from reference TRBV5-1 and TRBJ2-3): KAGVTQTPRYLIKTRGQQVTLSCSPISGHRSVSWYQQTPGQGLQFLFEYFSETQRNKGNFPGRFSGRQFSNSRSEMNVSTLELGDSALYLCASSFPGSDTQYFGPGTRLTVL.

V usage is TRBV28 and J usage is TRBJ2-7; 11 bases align to TRBD1. The length of the CDR3 is 16 residues. Germline V gene lookup returns CDR1 MDHEN and CDR2 SYDVKM. The ends lost 1 base at V and 0 bases at J; junction bases unmatched: 2. The CDR3 here is CASSLSGTGGSYEQYF. CDR3 nucleotides: TGTGCCAGCAGTTTATCGGGGACAGGGGGCTCCTACGAGCAGTACTTC. Full variable domain (rest looked up from reference TRBV28 and TRBJ2-7): DVKVTQSSRYLVKRTGEKVFLECVQDMDHENMFWYRQDPGLGLRLIYFSYDVKMKEKGDIPEGYSVSREKKERFSLILESASTNQTSMYLCASSLSGTGGSYEQYFGPGTRLTVT.

The rearrangement joins TRBV27 to TRBJ2-1, with 8 bases matching TRBD2. The CDR3 is 13 residues long. CDR1 MNHEY and CDR2 SMNVEV come from the germline V gene (reference sequence). Trimming cost V 7 bases and J 5 bases; bases outside gene matches: 4. The chain's CDR3 is CASTTSAHNEQFF. In DNA form, the CDR3 reads TGTGCCAGCACGACTAGCGCCCACAATGAGCAGTTCTTC.

The chain combines TRBV4-2 with TRBJ1-3; 9 bases align to TRBD1. This CDR3 comprises 20 residues. Per germline, CDR1 LGHNA and CDR2 YNFKEQ. The V gene end was trimmed by 0 bases and the J gene end by 0 bases; junction bases not matched to a gene: 12. CDR3 DNA: TGTGCCAGCAGCCAAGAATCGAACAGGGGGCTTTCACTCTCTGGAAACACCATATATTTT. Its translation: CASSQESNRGLSLSGNTIYF.

J is TRBJ2-7 and V is TRBV5-4, with 9 bases identical to TRBD1. Germline CDR1 and CDR2: SGHNT and YYREEE (reference sequence). There are 16 residues in the CDR3. V was pared by 0 bases and J by 1 base, with 5 bases of the junction left unmatched. The CDR3 DNA is TGTGCCAGCAGCTTGGGGACAGGGGTAGGATCCTACGAGCAGTACTTC. Amino acids: CASSLGTGVGSYEQYF.

This rearrangement joins TRBV4-3 to TRBJ1-2, with 9 bases aligning to TRBD1. The CDR3 covers 15 residues. The ends lost 4 bases at V and 6 bases at J; junction bases unmatched: 9. Germline values: CDR1 LGHNA, CDR2 YSLEER. The CDR3 is CASSPTGTGFNGYTF. The CDR3, as DNA: TGCGCCAGCAGCCCGACCGGGACAGGGTTTAATGGCTACACCTTC.

This chain joins TRBV11-2 and TRBJ2-7, with 10 bases aligning to TRBD1. With V trimmed by 1 base and J by 6 bases, 9 bases remained unmatched. Germline-derived CDR1 and CDR2 are SGHAT and FQNNGV. The CDR3 totals 16 residues. The CDR3 sequence: CASSLAGQGTRGEQYF. The CDR3 nucleotides are TGTGCCAGCAGCTTAGCGGGACAGGGGACTCGGGGCGAGCAGTACTTC. Complete variable domain (other parts from reference TRBV11-2 and TRBJ2-7): EAGVAQSPRYKIIEKRQSVAFWCNPISGHATLYWYQQILGQGPKLLIQFQNNGVVDDSQLPKDRFSAERLKGVDSTLKIQPAKLEDSAVYLCASSLAGQGTRGEQYFGPGTRLTVT.

This sequence joins TRBV5-6 and TRBJ2-1, with 8 nucleotides matching TRBD1. The CDR3 has 14 amino acids. Germline V gene data show CDR1 as SGHDT and CDR2 as YYEEEE. With 2 bases clipped from V and 4 bases from J, the junction kept 2 bases outside the gene matches. The DNA for the CDR3 is TGTGCCAGCAGCTTTGGGACAGGATACAATGAGCAGTTCTTC. Protein: CASSFGTGYNEQFF.